This TCR beta chain emerged from a study of blood T cell repertoires in COVID-19. On the study more broadly: Acute-phase and convalescent COVID-19 samples originated in the United States, Italy and Spain. From T cells, B-cell-depleted T cells, or PBMCs came the material, which was cDNA or gDNA.

The V end lost 3 bases, the J end lost 11 bases, and 11 bases lay between the germline ends. CDR3 length: 12 amino acids. The germline CDR1 and CDR2 sequences are KGHDR and SFDVKD. Per the authors' pipeline: Using reference gene primer amplification, nucleated cell counts were estimated. The table came from immunoSEQ multiplex PCR; TCRdb's copy has only in-frame clones and leaves some out. That table gives V, J and clone size, and the DNA gave D and trimming. Of approximately 180,000 clones in the sample, about 93% were seen once. The chain carries TRBV24-1 and TRBJ2-3; D unclear. The source material was peripheral blood. The sequence was obtained from a man aged 50 or older with acute or convalescent COVID-19. The CDR3 coding sequence is TGTGCCACCAGTGATGCCCGCCCTATGCAGTATTTT. Amino acid sequence: CATSDARPMQYF.